The following is a T cell receptor beta chain sequence with its context. The target antigen is unknown. The entry originates in a study of cytomegalovirus exposure and HLA in healthy donors. Looking at the study overall: Early release data held about 92 million unique TCRs from HLA-typed donors.

This CDR3 comprises 14 residues. V lost 3 bases and J 6 bases, leaving 12 bases between the germline ends. The germline CDR1 and CDR2 sequences are KGHSH and LQKENI. Researchers ran the PCR with 60 Vbeta and 13 Jbeta primers. Method: immunoSEQ multiplex PCR; TCRdb's copy keeps in-frame clones and lacks some. With some 130,000 clones in the sample, the ten largest clones hold 1.5% to 2%. General study results and limits: The investigators catalogued 150 to 200 TCR beta chains as cytomegalovirus-associated. V- and J-gene trimming in TCR beta was tied to a missense DCLRE1C variant by an analysis performed later.

Source material: PBMCs. The TCR originated in a man between 18 and 29 years old in good health and CMV-seronegative. The V gene is TRBV18, the J gene TRBJ1-5; perhaps TRBD1 as D (6 bases). Here the CDR3 DNA reads TGTGCCAGCTCACCCCCGGGGGGCGTTCAGCCCCAGCATTTT. Its protein product is CASSPPGGVQPQHF.